Listed below are T cell receptor beta chains from one sample, sequenced in a study of beta chain features in type 1 diabetes. The assay was immunoSEQ multiplex PCR, and TCRdb's table has in-frame clones only and misses some. The table includes under 250,000 clones, about 26% detected once. Sequencing was performed on central memory CD4+ T cells from blood. These receptors were collected from a young man in good health. The CDR3 runs from the conserved cysteine through the conserved F or W. The D gene is left open where the match is weak. Expanded clones are given a class, and other clones once, few, many or no size at all.

size: -
D: TRBD1
J: TRBJ1-2
V: TRBV2
CDR3: CASSGPDRGPYGYTF
DNA: TGTGCCAGCAGCGGTCCGGACAGGGGACCCTATGGCTACACCTTC

size: -
D: TRBD2
J: TRBJ2-3
V: TRBV7-2
CDR3: CASSFRTSGTDTQYF
DNA: TGTGCCAGCAGCTTTCGGACTAGCGGGACAGATACGCAGTATTTT

size: -
D: -
J: TRBJ2-5
V: TRBV7-2
CDR3: CASSLKGPQETQYF
DNA: TGTGCCAGCAGCTTAAAGGGACCGCAAGAGACCCAGTACTTC

size: few
D: -
J: TRBJ2-6
V: TRBV18
CDR3: CASSEAGTGSSGANVLTF
DNA: TGTGCCAGCTCAGAGGCGGGGACGGGGAGCTCTGGGGCCAACGTCCTGACTTTC

size: few
D: -
J: TRBJ1-2
V: TRBV4-2
CDR3: CASSQDRLAGYTF
DNA: TGTGCCAGCAGCCAAGACCGGCTTGCTGGCTACACCTTC

size: few
D: TRBD2
J: TRBJ2-5
V: TRBV29-1
CDR3: CSVISGGETQYF
DNA: TGCAGCGTGATTAGCGGGGGAGAGACCCAGTACTTC

size: -
D: -
J: TRBJ2-5
V: TRBV10-3
CDR3: CAISAGPEETQYF
DNA: TGTGCCATCAGCGCAGGGCCCGAAGAGACCCAGTACTTC

size: -
D: TRBD2
J: TRBJ2-3
V: TRBV5-1
CDR3: CASSSGLAGTDTQYF
DNA: TGCGCCAGCAGCTCCGGACTAGCGGGAACAGATACGCAGTATTTT

size: -
D: -
J: TRBJ1-1
V: TRBV30
CDR3: CAWSLRTLNTEAFF
DNA: TGTGCCTGGAGTTTACGGACCCTGAACACTGAAGCTTTCTTT

size: -
D: TRBD1
J: TRBJ2-1
V: TRBV11-3
CDR3: CASSLPGQTFHEQFF
DNA: TGTGCCAGCAGCCTCCCGGGACAGACGTTCCATGAGCAGTTCTTC

size: few
D: TRBD2
J: TRBJ2-1
V: TRBV7-2
CDR3: CASSFWGLAGGSEQFF
DNA: TGTGCCAGCAGCTTTTGGGGACTAGCGGGAGGGAGTGAGCAGTTCTTC

size: -
D: -
J: TRBJ2-7
V: TRBV11-2
CDR3: CASSQISSYEQYF
DNA: TGTGCCAGCAGCCAAATTAGCTCCTACGAGCAGTACTTC

size: -
D: TRBD1
J: TRBJ2-5
V: TRBV5-1
CDR3: CASSPDRGTQETQYF
DNA: TGCGCCAGCAGCCCGGACAGGGGGACCCAAGAGACCCAGTACTTC

size: few
D: -
J: TRBJ2-6
V: TRBV6-5
CDR3: CASSSGQSGANVLTF
DNA: TGTGCCAGCAGTTCGGGGCAGTCTGGGGCCAACGTCCTGACTTTC

size: once
D: TRBD2
J: TRBJ2-3
V: TRBV7-2
CDR3: CASSLSAGPTDTQYF
DNA: TGTGCCAGCAGCTTATCAGCGGGACCCACAGATACGCAGTATTTT

size: few
D: -
J: TRBJ2-5
V: TRBV28
CDR3: CASSFNRETQYF
DNA: TGTGCCAGCAGTTTTAACCGAGAGACCCAGTACTTC

size: -
D: -
J: TRBJ2-3
V: TRBV7-6
CDR3: CASSVLTGDTQYF
DNA: TGTGCCAGCAGCGTCTTAACAGGGGATACGCAGTATTTT

size: -
D: TRBD1
J: TRBJ2-7
V: TRBV10-3
CDR3: CAISSLGTGYEQYF
DNA: TGTGCCATCAGTTCCCTTGGGACAGGCTACGAGCAGTACTTC

size: -
D: -
J: TRBJ1-2
V: TRBV30
CDR3: CAWSTGDYGYTF
DNA: TGTGCCTGGAGTACCGGGGACTATGGCTACACCTTC

size: -
D: -
J: TRBJ2-1
V: TRBV11-3
CDR3: CASSLDLLDNEQFF
DNA: TGTGCCAGCAGCTTAGATCTTCTGGACAATGAGCAGTTCTTC

size: -
D: -
J: TRBJ2-1
V: TRBV20-1
CDR3: CSARRLDEQFF
DNA: TGCAGTGCTAGGCGTCTCGATGAGCAGTTCTTC

size: -
D: -
J: TRBJ1-2
V: TRBV7-9
CDR3: CASSSSTAHYGYTF
DNA: TGTGCCAGCAGCTCATCAACAGCGCACTATGGCTACACCTTC

size: few
D: -
J: TRBJ2-5
V: TRBV7-2
CDR3: CASSLPSSGKETQYF
DNA: TGTGCCAGCAGCTTACCTAGTAGCGGCAAAGAGACCCAGTACTTC

size: -
D: -
J: TRBJ2-3
V: TRBV25-1
CDR3: CASRDWRGSDTQYF
DNA: TGTGCCAGCAGGGACTGGCGTGGTTCAGATACGCAGTATTTT

size: -
D: TRBD2
J: TRBJ2-1
V: TRBV19
CDR3: CASKASGRSDEQFF
DNA: TGTGCCAGTAAGGCTAGCGGGAGGAGCGATGAGCAGTTCTTC

size: -
D: -
J: TRBJ1-1
V: TRBV7-6
CDR3: CASSSGGDSEAFF
DNA: TGTGCCAGCAGCAGCGGGGGAGACTCCGAAGCTTTCTTT

size: few
D: -
J: TRBJ2-1
V: TRBV7-2
CDR3: CASSLAMYNEQFF
DNA: TGTGCCAGCAGCTTAGCCATGTACAATGAGCAGTTCTTC

size: -
D: -
J: TRBJ2-6
V: TRBV5-1
CDR3: CASSSAAYSGANVLTF
DNA: TGCGCCAGCAGCTCAGCCGCGTATTCTGGGGCCAACGTCCTGACTTTC

size: -
D: -
J: TRBJ2-7
V: TRBV5-1
CDR3: CASSLVSSVYEQYF
DNA: TGCGCCAGCAGCTTGGTCTCTTCGGTTTACGAGCAGTACTTC

size: -
D: -
J: TRBJ1-3
V: TRBV29-1
CDR3: CSAVAGDTIYF
DNA: TGCAGCGCCGTGGCCGGTGACACCATATATTTT

size: -
D: TRBD2
J: TRBJ2-5
V: TRBV5-6
CDR3: CASSLAGVGTQYF
DNA: TGTGCCAGCAGCCTAGCGGGAGTGGGGACCCAGTACTTC

size: few
D: -
J: TRBJ2-1
V: TRBV29-1
CDR3: CSVVHYNEQFF
DNA: TGCAGCGTTGTCCACTACAATGAGCAGTTCTTC

size: -
D: -
J: TRBJ1-1
V: TRBV19
CDR3: CASSPRMNTEAFF
DNA: TGTGCCAGTTCCCCTCGAATGAACACTGAAGCTTTCTTT

size: few
D: TRBD2
J: TRBJ2-2
V: TRBV7-9
CDR3: CASSPSGTSGSGELFF
DNA: TGTGCCAGCAGCCCCAGCGGGACTAGCGGATCCGGGGAGCTGTTTTTT

size: -
D: -
J: TRBJ1-1
V: TRBV29-1
CDR3: CSAAAQSGNTEAFF
DNA: TGCAGCGCCGCCGCTCAATCGGGGAACACTGAAGCTTTCTTT

size: -
D: TRBD2
J: TRBJ2-3
V: TRBV14
CDR3: CASRLSGTDTQYF
DNA: TGTGCCAGCAGACTTAGCGGGACAGATACGCAGTATTTT

size: -
D: TRBD1
J: TRBJ2-5
V: TRBV11-2
CDR3: CASSGRDRGSETQYF
DNA: TGTGCCAGCAGCGGCCGGGACAGGGGTTCAGAGACCCAGTACTTC

size: few
D: -
J: TRBJ2-5
V: TRBV29-1
CDR3: CSSAWGGTGQETQYF
DNA: TGCAGCTCTGCGTGGGGCGGCACAGGGCAAGAGACCCAGTACTTC

size: few
D: -
J: TRBJ1-2
V: TRBV30
CDR3: CAWSVQGGTYGYTF
DNA: TGTGCCTGGAGTGTACAAGGGGGAACCTATGGCTACACCTTC

size: few
D: -
J: TRBJ2-7
V: TRBV7-9
CDR3: CASSGGTFDSYEQYF
DNA: TGTGCCAGCAGCGGAGGGACGTTTGACTCCTACGAGCAGTACTTC

size: few
D: TRBD1
J: TRBJ2-7
V: TRBV7-2
CDR3: CASSLAQGQRSYEQYF
DNA: TGTGCCAGCAGCTTAGCGCAGGGACAGAGATCCTACGAGCAGTACTTC

size: few
D: -
J: TRBJ1-2
V: TRBV23-1
CDR3: CASAGRYYGYTF
DNA: TGCGCCTCGGCAGGGCGGTACTATGGCTACACCTTC

size: few
D: TRBD2
J: TRBJ2-7
V: TRBV10-3
CDR3: CAIKARLADEQYF
DNA: TGTGCCATCAAAGCGAGACTAGCTGACGAGCAGTACTTC

size: -
D: -
J: TRBJ2-3
V: TRBV5-1
CDR3: CASSLYRDTQYF
DNA: TGCGCCAGCAGCTTGTACCGGGATACGCAGTATTTT

size: -
D: -
J: TRBJ2-5
V: TRBV29-1
CDR3: CSVEGSGETQYF
DNA: TGCAGCGTTGAAGGTAGCGGAGAGACCCAGTACTTC

size: -
D: -
J: TRBJ2-1
V: TRBV5-1
CDR3: CASSLNLQRVHNEQFF
DNA: TGCGCCAGCAGCCTAAATCTCCAGCGGGTCCACAATGAGCAGTTCTTC

size: -
D: -
J: TRBJ1-2
V: TRBV29-1
CDR3: CSANLNGGYTF
DNA: TGCAGCGCCAACCTTAATGGTGGCTACACCTTC

size: few
D: -
J: TRBJ2-1
V: TRBV5-1
CDR3: CASTESSFEQFF
DNA: TGCGCCAGCACTGAATCTAGCTTTGAGCAGTTCTTC

size: -
D: TRBD2
J: TRBJ2-7
V: TRBV7-8
CDR3: CASSTQGLGGDEQYF
DNA: TGTGCCAGCAGTACCCAGGGACTAGGGGGGGACGAGCAGTACTTC

size: -
D: TRBD1
J: TRBJ1-2
V: TRBV7-9
CDR3: CASSQLGGGYGYTF
DNA: TGTGCCAGCAGCCAGCTAGGGGGCGGCTATGGCTACACCTTC

size: few
D: -
J: TRBJ2-2
V: TRBV25-1
CDR3: CASSEWAGGTGELFF
DNA: TGTGCCAGCAGTGAGTGGGCAGGGGGGACCGGGGAGCTGTTTTTT

size: -
D: -
J: TRBJ1-3
V: TRBV30
CDR3: CAWSVRIDSGNTIYF
DNA: TGTGCCTGGAGTGTACGTATAGACTCTGGAAACACCATATATTTT

size: many
D: -
J: TRBJ2-2
V: TRBV30
CDR3: CAWSEANTGELFF
DNA: TGTGCCTGGTCAGAGGCGAACACCGGGGAGCTGTTTTTT

size: -
D: TRBD1
J: TRBJ1-5
V: TRBV29-1
CDR3: CSIQGGEGQPQHF
DNA: TGCAGCATCCAAGGGGGCGAGGGTCAGCCCCAGCATTTT

size: few
D: TRBD1
J: TRBJ2-3
V: TRBV5-8
CDR3: CASSLQGPGKDTQYF
DNA: TGTGCCAGCAGCTTACAGGGGCCTGGGAAAGATACGCAGTATTTT